This T cell receptor (beta chain) was sequenced in a study of OX40 agonist ivuxolimab in advanced cancers. The CDR3 contains 13 residues. Germline CDR1 and CDR2: SGHTA and FQGTGA. V gave up 2 bases and J gave up 7 bases, with 9 bases separating them. Clones were sequenced by immunoSEQ multiplex PCR, and TCRdb holds only the in-frame ones, with some missing. The repertoire has about 90,000 clones, about 90% of them found once; the top ten carry about 7.2%. The genes are TRBV7-3 and TRBJ1-5, with a weak D call TRBD1 (5 bases). The source is an adult with an advanced solid tumor such as melanoma, head and neck, liver or kidney cancer. The sample in question was CD4+ or CD8+ T cells sorted from blood, obtained in a trial of the OX40 agonist ivuxolimab. CDR3 loop: CASSLGSGQPQHF. In nucleotides, the CDR3 is TGTGCCAGCAGCTTAGGGTCAGGGCAGCCCCAGCATTTT.